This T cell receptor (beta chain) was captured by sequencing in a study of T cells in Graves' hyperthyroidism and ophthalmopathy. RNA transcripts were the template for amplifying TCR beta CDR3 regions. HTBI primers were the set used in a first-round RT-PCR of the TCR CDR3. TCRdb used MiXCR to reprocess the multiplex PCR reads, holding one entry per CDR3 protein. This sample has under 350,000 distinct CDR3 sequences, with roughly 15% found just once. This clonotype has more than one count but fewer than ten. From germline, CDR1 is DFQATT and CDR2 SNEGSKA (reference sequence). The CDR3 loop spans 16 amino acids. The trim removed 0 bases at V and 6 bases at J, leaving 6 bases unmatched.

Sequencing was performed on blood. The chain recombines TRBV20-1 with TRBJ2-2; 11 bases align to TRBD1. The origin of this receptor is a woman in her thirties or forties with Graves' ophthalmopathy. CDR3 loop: CSARDRRTGGSGELFF. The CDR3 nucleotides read TGCAGTGCTAGAGATCGAAGGACAGGGGGCTCCGGGGAGCTGTTTTTT.